Here is one TCR beta chain with its context. The antigen is unknown. Cells stained for CD3, CD4, CD8, CD45RA, CD27 and viability were sorted into four CD45RA/CD27 subsets. The CDR3 spans 19 residues. The germline V gene has CDR1 SGHAT and CDR2 FQNNGV. Germline trimming cut 5 bases from V and 5 bases from J; bases unmatched to any gene: 23. These data are taken from a study of naive and memory T cell subsets. Study observations and caveats: Gini index rose across naive, CM, EM and EMRA in CD4 and CD8. Naive and memory repertoire findings lacked a ground truth for validation.

An equimolar mix of two oligonucleotides served as the beta constant-region primer for TRBC1 and TRBC2. Nested alpha and beta constant-region primers with the SP2 primer drove four PCR rounds on ligated cDNA. A 12-nucleotide UMI and the SP2 primer were added to the cDNA 3' end by oligonucleotide ligation. One entry per CDR3 protein results from TCRdb running MiXCR on the UMI-ligation and nested PCR reads. The sample includes about 120,000 distinct CDR3 sequences, roughly 36% of them seen just once. Material: central memory CD4+ T cells from blood. The genes are TRBV11-2 and TRBJ2-7, with 8 positions matching TRBD2. This clonotype originated in a human donor in good health. CDR3 loop: CASSPYEWHKREFRNEQYF. Here the CDR3 DNA reads TGTGCCAGCAGCCCTTATGAATGGCATAAGCGGGAGTTTAGGAACGAGCAGTACTTC.